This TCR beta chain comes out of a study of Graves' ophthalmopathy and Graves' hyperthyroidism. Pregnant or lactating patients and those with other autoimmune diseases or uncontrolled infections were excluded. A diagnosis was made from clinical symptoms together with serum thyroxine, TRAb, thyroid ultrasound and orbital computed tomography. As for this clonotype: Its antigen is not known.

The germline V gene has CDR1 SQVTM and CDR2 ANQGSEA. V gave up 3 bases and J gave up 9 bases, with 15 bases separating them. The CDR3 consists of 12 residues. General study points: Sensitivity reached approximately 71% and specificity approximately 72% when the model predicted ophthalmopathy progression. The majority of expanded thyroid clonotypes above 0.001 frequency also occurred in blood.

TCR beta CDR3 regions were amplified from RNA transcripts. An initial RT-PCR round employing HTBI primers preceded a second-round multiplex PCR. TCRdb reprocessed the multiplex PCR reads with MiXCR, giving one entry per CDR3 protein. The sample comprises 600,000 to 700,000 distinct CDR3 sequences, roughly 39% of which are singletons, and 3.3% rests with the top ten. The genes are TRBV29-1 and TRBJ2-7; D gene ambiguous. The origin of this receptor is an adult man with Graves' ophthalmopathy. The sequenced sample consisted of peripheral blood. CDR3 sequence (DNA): TGCAGCGTTGATGTTCGAAGGGATACGCAGTACTTC. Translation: CSVDVRRDTQYF.